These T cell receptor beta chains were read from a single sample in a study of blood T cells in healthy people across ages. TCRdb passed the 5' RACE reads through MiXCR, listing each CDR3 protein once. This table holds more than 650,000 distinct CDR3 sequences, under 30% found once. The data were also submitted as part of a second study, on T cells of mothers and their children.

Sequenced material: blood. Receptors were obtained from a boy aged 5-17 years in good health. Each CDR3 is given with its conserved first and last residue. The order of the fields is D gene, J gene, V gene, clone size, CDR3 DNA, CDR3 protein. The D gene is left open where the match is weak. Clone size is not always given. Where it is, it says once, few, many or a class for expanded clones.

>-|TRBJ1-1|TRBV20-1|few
TGTAGTGCTAGGGGAAGTAGAACTGAAGCTTTCTTT
CSARGSRTEAFF
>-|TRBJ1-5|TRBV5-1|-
TGCGCCAGCAGCTGGGACGGTAGCAATCAGCCCCAGCATTTT
CASSWDGSNQPQHF
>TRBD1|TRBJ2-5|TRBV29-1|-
TGCAGCGCCGCACAGGGGGTTCAAGAGACCCAGTACTTC
CSAAQGVQETQYF
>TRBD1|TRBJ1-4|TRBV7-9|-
TGTGCCAGCAGCCAGACAGGGGCCGGTGAAAAACTGTTTTTT
CASSQTGAGEKLFF
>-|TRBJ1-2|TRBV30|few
TGTGCCTGGAGTGTCGGAAATAACTATGGCTACACCTTC
CAWSVGNNYGYTF
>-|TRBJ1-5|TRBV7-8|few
TGTGCCAGCAGCTCCACAAGGATTGGCAATCAGCCCCAGCATTTT
CASSSTRIGNQPQHF
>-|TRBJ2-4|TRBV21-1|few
TGTGCCAGCAGCAAGTGCGGGGGGACCAAAAACATTCAGTACTTC
CASSKCGGTKNIQYF
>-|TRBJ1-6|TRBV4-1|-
TGCGCCAGCAGCCAGGTCCCACCCAGGGTGCGAGATAATTCACCCCTCCACTTT
CASSQVPPRVRDNSPLHF
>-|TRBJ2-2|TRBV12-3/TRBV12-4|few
TGTGCCAGCATCCGGGTTTCGAACACCGGGGAGCTGTTTTTT
CASIRVSNTGELFF
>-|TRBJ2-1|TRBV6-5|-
TGTGCCAGCAGTTACTCGAATCCGCTGAGGGCCTACAATGAGCAGTTCTTC
CASSYSNPLRAYNEQFF
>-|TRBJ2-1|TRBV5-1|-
TGCGCCAGCAGCTTGGTAGGGACGAGCGGACCCTACAATGAGCAGTTCTTC
CASSLVGTSGPYNEQFF
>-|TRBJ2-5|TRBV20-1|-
TGCAGTGCTAGGGGACATTTAAAAGAGACCCAGTACTTC
CSARGHLKETQYF
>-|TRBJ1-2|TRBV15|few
TGTGCCACCAGCAGAGATCAGGCGGATCAGCCATTCTATGGCTACACCTTC
CATSRDQADQPFYGYTF
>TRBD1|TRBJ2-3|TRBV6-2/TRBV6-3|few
TGTGCCAGCAGCCGCCCCCGGGACAGGGACCCAGATACGCAGTATTTT
CASSRPRDRDPDTQYF
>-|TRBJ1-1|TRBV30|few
TGTGCCTGGAGTGTAGTGGTGGAAGCTTTCTTT
CAWSVVVEAFF
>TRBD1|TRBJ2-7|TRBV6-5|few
TGTGCCAGCAGTTACTCGTTACTGCGACAGGGGCACGCCGAGCAGTACTTC
CASSYSLLRQGHAEQYF
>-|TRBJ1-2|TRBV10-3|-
TGTGCCAGCCGGACCGACTTAGCTAACTATGGCTACACCTTC
CASRTDLANYGYTF
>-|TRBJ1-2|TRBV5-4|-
TGTGCCAGCAGCACCGACAGCAATGGCTACACCTTC
CASSTDSNGYTF
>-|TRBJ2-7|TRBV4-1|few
TGCGCCAGCAGCCAAGGCCTCTTCAACGAGCAGTACTTC
CASSQGLFNEQYF
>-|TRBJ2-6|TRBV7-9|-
TGTGCCAGCAGCTTAGCGTTCTCTGGGGCCAACGTCCTGACTTTC
CASSLAFSGANVLTF
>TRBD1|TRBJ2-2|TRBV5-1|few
TGCGCCAGCAGCTTGGTAGGGACAGCAACCGGGGAGCTGTTTTTT
CASSLVGTATGELFF
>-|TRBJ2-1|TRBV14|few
TGTGCCAGCAGCCCCTTGACGACCAAGCAGTTCTTC
CASSPLTTKQFF
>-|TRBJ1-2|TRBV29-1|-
TGCAGGGCCCTTTTTGCCGGAACGGGGAACTATGGCTACACCTTC
CRALFAGTGNYGYTF
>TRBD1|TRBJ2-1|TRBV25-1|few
TGTGCCAGCTCAGAGGACAGGGTTCGGAATGAGCAGTTCTTC
CASSEDRVRNEQFF
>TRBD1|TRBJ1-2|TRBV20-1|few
TGCAGTGCCACGACAGGGGGTACTAGCTATGGCTACACCTTC
CSATTGGTSYGYTF
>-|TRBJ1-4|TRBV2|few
TGTGCCAGCAGTGCCCAATCTGAAAAACTGTTTTTT
CASSAQSEKLFF
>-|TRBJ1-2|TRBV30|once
TGTGCCTGGATGTCAGAAGGCTACACCTTC
CAWMSEGYTF
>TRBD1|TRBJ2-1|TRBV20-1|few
TGCAGTGCTGGTTTGCAGGGGGATCAAGAGACCCAGTTCTTC
CSAGLQGDQETQFF
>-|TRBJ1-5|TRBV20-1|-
TGCAGTGCCGGGGAACGGCCCCAGGGGAATCAGCCCCAGCATTTT
CSAGERPQGNQPQHF
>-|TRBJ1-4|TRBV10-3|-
TGTGCCGTTCATGCAACTAATGAAAAACTGTTTTTT
CAVHATNEKLFF
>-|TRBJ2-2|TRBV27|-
TGTGCCGCCGCCAGCGCAGGAAACACCGGGGAGCTGTTTTTT
CAAASAGNTGELFF
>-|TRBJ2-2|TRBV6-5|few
TGTGCCAGCAGTTACGGCGACTCCACCGGGGAGCTGTTTTTT
CASSYGDSTGELFF
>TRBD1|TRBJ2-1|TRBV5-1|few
TGCGCCAGCAGCCGTGTAGGACAGGGGGTCGGTGAGCAGTTCTTC
CASSRVGQGVGEQFF